This entry concerns a single T cell receptor (beta chain). The antigen it recognizes is unknown. The CDR3 starts with the cysteine, ends with the phenylalanine, and has 16 residues. No DNA is recorded. The germline V gene (reference sequence) specifies GTSNPN as CDR1 and SVGIG as CDR2. Library construction relied on 5' RACE. Each TCR library was prepared from about 4,000 ng of total RNA. For each sample, cDNA synthesis with SMARTScribe reverse transcriptase was split into eight separate reactions. Unique molecular identifiers containing a 6-nucleotide sample barcode were introduced through template switching during cDNA synthesis. Amplification of TCRalpha and TCRbeta cDNA involved two nested PCRs of approximately 17 and 9 cycles, and each PCR was followed by bead purification. Before amplification, the cDNA was treated with uracil DNA-glycosylase and purified using the QIAquick PCR purification kit. The second PCR was the step at which Illumina TruSeq-compatible adapters and sample-specific barcodes were added. TapeStation and Qubit were used to check library quality and concentration, and 4 to 6 ng of each library went into the pool. Pooled libraries were sequenced on an Illumina HiSeq2500 single-index Rapid Run with 2 x 100 bp reads and custom sequencing primers. Turning to the authors' computational methods: PCR and sequencing errors were corrected by UMI-based consensus assembly using MiGEC version 1.2.6. MiXCR version 2.1.1 was used to carry out V(D)J alignment, clonotype assembly and CDR3 extraction. Gene usage, clonotype sharing and MAIT/NKT TCR abundance were normalised by analysing the top 1000, 10 000 and 20 000 clonotypes per sample. After downsampling to 27 000 UMIs, diversity was calculated as the inverse Simpson index using the vegan R package. Paired Mann-Whitney U tests were applied to discordant twin pairs, with Benjamini-Hochberg correction for multiple testing. After reprocessing by TCRdb, each CDR3 protein sequence is one entry, and no DNA is given. TCRdb, not the authors, supplied the V and J calls. The sample table on file contains some 200,000 distinct CDR3 sequences. The top ten hold roughly 8% of the sample.

The sample belongs to a study of monozygotic twins with inflammatory bowel disease (dated 2019 in TCRdb). About the full investigation: The full study comprised around 28 monozygotic twin pairs: nine German pairs (four IBD-concordant, five IBD-discordant) and 19 IBD-discordant Danish pairs. The search for disease-associated traits relied mainly on comparing IBD patients with their genetically identical healthy co-twins within discordant pairs. Each individual had, on average, about 151 000 unique TCRalpha sequences and 181 000 unique TCRbeta sequences available for analysis. The paper as a whole reports these results and caveats: The results gave no support for a single strong signal or clonotype linked to IBD. Because patients received different immunosuppressive treatments, the repertoires may have picked up extra background noise and variability between individuals. Fewer clonotypes were shared with other individuals by IBD patients than by healthy twins, most markedly in patients showing signs of disease activity. Measured by the inverse Simpson index, TCRbeta repertoire diversity was lower in IBD patients than in their healthy co-twins. The analysis was unable to tell apart different T cell subtypes. Repertoire similarity did not differ between concordant and discordant twins, possibly due to limited statistical power.

From each donor, a roughly 2.5 ml peripheral blood sample was collected into PAXgene tubes and stored at -80 degrees C. Total RNA was isolated from whole blood with the PAXgene blood miRNA kit on an automated QIAcube, without T cell sorting. Peripheral blood from monozygotic twin pairs, either concordant or discordant for inflammatory bowel disease, underwent deep TCRalpha and TCRbeta repertoire profiling that used unique molecular barcoding. For every twin pair, smoking habits were documented, and each individual was categorised as a current, former or never smoker. This sequence originates from a human donor with ulcerative colitis or Crohn's disease, or a healthy co-twin of an affected twin (not recorded which). This chain is built from TRBV30 and TRBJ1-2; TCRdb picks TRBD1, but there is no DNA to check that call. Material for sequencing was blood. This receptor has the CDR3 CAWSVRLGAALGGYTF.